A single sample is the source of the 9 T cell receptor beta chains below, sequenced in a study of T cell responses to AZD1222 COVID-19 vaccine. Generated by immunoSEQ multiplex PCR, the TCRdb table keeps only in-frame clones and is missing some. The sample lists 60,000 or so clones; around 83% were seen once. The sample here was peripheral blood, taken on day 0 of AZD1222 vaccination. These TCRs come from an adult in good health.

This chain links TRBV19 with TRBJ2-2; 11 bases match TRBD2. CDR3 length: 18 residues. V lost 6 bases, J lost 6 bases, and 15 bases stayed unmatched. Germline V gene sequence: CDR1 LNHDA, CDR2 SQIVND (reference sequence). CDR3 loop: CASRLAGVGRAGAGELFF. In DNA, the CDR3 is TGTGCCAGTAGACTAGCGGGAGTTGGGAGGGCTGGCGCCGGGGAGCTGTTTTTT.

This clone is classed as medium-sized. The identical CDR3 is also encoded by other nucleotide sequences in the sample. The chain carries TRBV10-3 and TRBJ2-1; D uncertain. Trimming left V 4 bases short and J 6 bases short, with 4 bases between. From germline, CDR1 is ENHRY and CDR2 SYGVKD. The CDR3 runs 11 residues. CDR3 coding DNA: TGTGCCATCAGTGTGGGCAATGAGCAGTTCTTC. Its translation: CAISVGNEQFF.

With respect to this clone: A read error may produce the germline difference seen at one junction end. This chain connects TRBV7-7 to TRBJ2-1, with 10 bases identical to TRBD2. CDR1 and CDR2 (germline): SSHAT, FNYEAQ (reference sequence). The CDR3 is 17 amino acids. The CDR3 protein is CASSFRLAGSSYNEQFF. The CDR3 DNA follows: TGTGCTAGCAGCTTTAGACTAGCGGGTAGCTCCTACAATGAGCAGTTCTTC.

The chain has TRBV19 and TRBJ2-2, with TRBD2 matching 7 bases. The CDR3 loop spans 15 amino acids. V shed 5 bases, J shed 6 bases, and the junction held 9 bases outside the gene matches. The germline gives CDR1 LNHDA, CDR2 SQIVND (reference sequence). The chain's CDR3 is CASSQGGSLAGELFF. The CDR3 coding sequence is TGTGCCAGTAGTCAGGGCGGGAGTTTGGCCGGGGAGCTGTTTTTT.

This clone was observed a handful of times. The chain carries TRBV2 and TRBJ2-7; D may be TRBD1 (7 bases). V lost 7 bases to trimming and J lost 7 bases, with 17 bases between them. The CDR3 spans 13 residues. In germline, CDR1 is SNHLY, CDR2 FYNNEI. The CDR3 sequence is CASMEGASGEQYF. The CDR3 DNA reads as TGTGCCAGCATGGAGGGGGCGTCGGGAGAGCAGTACTTC.

The V gene is TRBV12-3 or TRBV12-4, the J gene TRBJ1-5; the D is unclear. This CDR3 region has 12 residues. V was cut by 5 bases and J by 6 bases, with 8 bases left in between. The CDR3 loop reads CASSPLGQPQHF. CDR3 in DNA: TGTGCCAGCAGTCCCCTTGGTCAGCCCCAGCATTTT.

In this sample, this clone turned up a few times. The V and J genes are TRBV7-3 and TRBJ1-6; D unclear. The CDR3 has 13 amino acids. Germline values: CDR1 SGHTA, CDR2 FQGTGA. V was cut by 5 bases and J by 6 bases, with 8 bases left in between. The CDR3 bases are TGTGCCAGCAGCCCAACCGGTAATTCACCCCTCCACTTT. Translated: CASSPTGNSPLHF.

V gene TRBV28 combines with J gene TRBJ1-6; D possibly corresponds to TRBD1 (6 bases). Trimming removed 3 bases at V and 13 bases at J, with 16 bases between. The germline gives CDR1 MDHEN, CDR2 SYDVKM. The CDR3 has 14 amino acids. CDR3 sequence reads: CASSLDSLVGPLHF. CDR3 sequence (DNA): TGTGCCAGCAGTTTGGACAGCTTAGTGGGGCCCCTCCACTTT.

The genes are TRBV5-1 and TRBJ1-2; D is undetermined. This CDR3 region has 14 residues. Per the germline V gene, CDR1 is SGHRS and CDR2 is YFSETQ. Trimming left V 3 bases short and J 4 bases short, with 13 bases between. CDR3 amino acids: CASSSKDYTYGYTF. For the CDR3, the DNA is TGCGCCAGCAGCTCCAAAGACTATACCTATGGCTACACCTTC.